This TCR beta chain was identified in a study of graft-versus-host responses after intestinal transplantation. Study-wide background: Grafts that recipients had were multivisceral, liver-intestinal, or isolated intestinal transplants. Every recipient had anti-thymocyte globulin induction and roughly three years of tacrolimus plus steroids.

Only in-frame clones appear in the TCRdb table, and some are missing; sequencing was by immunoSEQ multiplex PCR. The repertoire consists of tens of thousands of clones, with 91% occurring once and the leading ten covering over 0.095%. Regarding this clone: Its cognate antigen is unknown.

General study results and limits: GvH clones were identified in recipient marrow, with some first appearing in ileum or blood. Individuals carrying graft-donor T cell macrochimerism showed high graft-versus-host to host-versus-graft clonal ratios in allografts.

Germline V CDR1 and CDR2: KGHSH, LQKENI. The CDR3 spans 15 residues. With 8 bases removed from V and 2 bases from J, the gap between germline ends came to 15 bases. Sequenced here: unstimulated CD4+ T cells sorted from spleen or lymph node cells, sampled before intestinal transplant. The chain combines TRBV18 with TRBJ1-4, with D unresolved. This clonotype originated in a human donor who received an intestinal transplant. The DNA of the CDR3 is TGTGCCAGCAGCGGGCAGCCTCCTACTAATGAAAAACTGTTTTTT. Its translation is CASSGQPPTNEKLFF.